Listed here are 25 T cell receptor beta chains from one sample, sequenced in a study of T cells in Graves' hyperthyroidism and ophthalmopathy. TCR beta CDR3 regions were amplified from RNA transcripts. HTBI primers drove first-round RT-PCR of the TCR CDR3. TCRdb called the multiplex PCR reads again in MiXCR, with one record for every CDR3 protein. The table includes under 250,000 distinct CDR3 sequences, roughly 18% detected once. Sequencing was performed on blood. These receptors all stem from a man aged 50-60 years with Graves' hyperthyroidism.

The J gene is TRBJ1-1, the V gene TRBV10-3; the D is unclear. The CDR3 runs 15 residues. The V gene's germline CDR1 is ENHRY and CDR2 SYGVKD. Trimming cost V 0 bases and J 0 bases, with 8 bases left between them. Here the CDR3 DNA reads TGTGCCATCAGTGAGTCGAGGATTCTGAACACTGAAGCTTTCTTT. This codes for CAISESRILNTEAFF.

The V gene is TRBV7-9, the J gene TRBJ2-1; the D gene is possibly TRBD1 (6 bases). Germline CDR1 reads SEHNR; CDR2 reads FQNEAQ (reference sequence). CDR3 size: 15 residues. Trimming removed 5 bases at V and 1 base at J, with 12 bases between. The CDR3 DNA sequence: TGTGCCAGCAGCCACGACAGGATTTCCTACAATGAGCAGTTCTTC. Residues: CASSHDRISYNEQFF.

This clonotype was seen at least ten times. The chain couples TRBV7-2 to TRBJ2-3, with TRBD1 matching over 9 bases. The CDR3 has 15 amino acids. The junction had 8 bases not matched to a gene; V was cut back by 5 bases and J by 5 bases. CDR1 and CDR2 from the germline V gene are SGHTA and FQGNSA. The CDR3 sequence is CASSAGQGGGDTQYF. DNA for the CDR3: TGTGCCAGCAGCGCGGGACAGGGTGGAGGAGATACGCAGTATTTT.

This chain uses TRBV6-1 with TRBJ1-6; unclear D gene. CDR3 size: 15 residues. The V gene lost 2 bases and the J gene lost 7 bases, with 12 bases spanning the gap. The germline CDR1 and CDR2 sequences are MNHNS and SASEGT. The CDR3, as DNA: TGTGCCAGCAGTGAATATGGATTGGGGAATTCACCCCTCCACTTT. Its protein product is CASSEYGLGNSPLHF.

The chain recombines TRBV6-1 with TRBJ2-7, with 8 bases lining up with TRBD1. The germline gives CDR1 MNHNS, CDR2 SASEGT. The CDR3 runs to 15 residues. With V trimmed by 5 bases and J by 2 bases, 8 bases remained unmatched. Here the CDR3 reads CASSPPGQGPYEQYF. The CDR3, as DNA: TGTGCCAGCAGTCCCCCTGGACAGGGCCCCTACGAGCAGTACTTC.

This clonotype was recorded a few times. The CDR3 sequence is CASILEAVNTEAFF. CDR3 nucleotides: TGTGCCAGCATCTTGGAGGCGGTGAACACTGAAGCTTTCTTT. V and J are TRBV7-9 and TRBJ1-1; D not resolved. V lost 7 bases, J lost 0 bases, and 12 bases lay in between. This CDR3 has 14 residues. Per the germline V gene, CDR1 is SEHNR and CDR2 is FQNEAQ (reference sequence). The full variable domain, in which reference TRBV7-9 and TRBJ1-1 provide the parts outside the CDR3, is DTGVSQNPRHKITKRGQNVTFRCDPISEHNRLYWYRQTLGQGPEFLTYFQNEAQLEKSRLLSDRFSAERPKGSFSTLEIQRTEQGDSAMYLCASILEAVNTEAFFGQGTRLTVV.

The sample holds many counts of this clonotype. CDR3 nucleotide sequence: TGTGCCAGCAGTTTAGGGCAGGGGGCGCGGAGAGATACGCAGTATTTT. Protein sequence: CASSLGQGARRDTQYF. The chain employs TRBV12-3 or TRBV12-4 and TRBJ2-3, with 8 bases identical to TRBD1. The length of the CDR3 is 16 residues. Trimming removed 1 base from V and 5 bases from J; junction bases left unmatched: 8.

This clonotype was counted between two and nine times. This rearrangement joins TRBV20-1 to TRBJ2-2, with TRBD2 identical over 9 bases. The junction had 1 base not matched to a gene; V was cut back by 5 bases and J by 0 bases. This CDR3 is 14 amino acids long. Germline V gives CDR1 DFQATT, CDR2 SNEGSKA (reference sequence). The CDR3 DNA reads TGCAGTGCTTTAGCGGGAGCGAACACCGGGGAGCTGTTTTTT. Its protein product is CSALAGANTGELFF.

This clonotype was observed many times. V and J are TRBV11-3 and TRBJ2-3; TRBD1 or TRBD2 may be the D gene (5 bases each). Between the trimmed V and J ends, which lost 0 bases and 1 base, there was a span of 17 bases. Germline values: CDR1 SGHNT, CDR2 YENEEA. This CDR3 region has 18 residues. CDR3 sequence reads: CASSLDGVRGFGTDTQYF. The DNA for the CDR3 is TGTGCCAGCAGCTTAGATGGGGTCCGGGGCTTCGGCACAGATACGCAGTATTTT. Together with reference TRBV11-3 and TRBJ2-3, the CDR3 gives the full variable domain: EAGVVQSPRYKIIEKKQPVAFWCNPISGHNTLYWYLQNLGQGPELLIRYENEEAVDDSQLPKDRFSAERLKGVDSTLKIQPAELGDSAVYLCASSLDGVRGFGTDTQYFGPGTRLTVL.

This clonotype came up many times. The rearrangement links TRBV11-1 to TRBJ2-3, with a tentative D call TRBD1 (5 bases). With 5 bases removed from V and 6 bases from J, the gap between germline ends came to 18 bases. Germline V gene data show CDR1 as SGHAT and CDR2 as FQDESV (reference sequence). This CDR3 has 15 amino acids. The CDR3 DNA follows: TGTGCCAGCAGCCCGACAGCCCTCCTGAGGGATACGCAGTATTTT. It specifies CASSPTALLRDTQYF.

The V call is TRBV7-3, the J call TRBJ1-1; 10 positions match TRBD1. Germline V gene sequence: CDR1 SGHTA, CDR2 FQGTGA. V was clipped by 5 bases and J by 3 bases; unmatched bases: 6. The CDR3 covers 15 residues. DNA of the CDR3: TGTGCCAGCAGCCCCGACAGGGGGCGAGACACTGAAGCTTTCTTT. Translating gives CASSPDRGRDTEAFF.

This clonotype has just a few counts. The V call is TRBV27, the J call TRBJ1-1; 9 bases align to TRBD1. There are 13 residues in the CDR3. With V trimmed by 10 bases and J by 0 bases, 3 bases remained unmatched. The germline CDR1 and CDR2 sequences are MNHEY and SMNVEV (reference sequence). DNA for the CDR3: TGTGCCACGGGACAGGGTTTGAACACTGAAGCTTTCTTT. As protein: CATGQGLNTEAFF.

This clonotype came up a few times. The genes are TRBV29-1 and TRBJ2-7; no definite D call. In germline, CDR1 is SQVTM, CDR2 ANQGSEA. Trimming cost V 0 bases and J 1 base, with 1 base left between them. The CDR3 is 11 amino acids. The CDR3 here is CSVEESYEQYF. The CDR3 DNA is TGCAGCGTTGAAGAATCCTACGAGCAGTACTTC.

This clonotype was observed a few times. V is TRBV3-1 and J is TRBJ1-2, with 8 bases fitting TRBD1. Germline V gene sequence: CDR1 LGHDT, CDR2 YNNKEL (reference sequence). V lost 0 bases, J lost 8 bases, and 8 bases stayed unmatched. This CDR3 spans 15 amino acids. The CDR3 DNA reads as TGTGCCAGCAGCCAAGATGTCCAGGGGGCGAGAGGCTACACCTTC. It specifies CASSQDVQGARGYTF. Based on the CDR3 plus reference TRBV3-1 and TRBJ1-2, the full variable domain is DTAVSQTPKYLVTQMGNDKSIKCEQNLGHDTMYWYKQDSKKFLKIMFSYNNKELIINETVPNRFSPKSPDKAHLNLHINSLELGDSAVYFCASSQDVQGARGYTFGSGTRLTVV.

This clonotype was observed a handful of times. This rearrangement joins TRBV3-1 to TRBJ1-2; TRBD1 is a possible D gene (6 bases). The V end was cut by 7 bases, the J end by 4 bases, with 22 bases between. The CDR3 is 16 amino acids. CDR1 and CDR2 (germline): LGHDT, YNNKEL (reference sequence). CDR3 in amino acids: CASTPDGGQSGYGYTF. CDR3 nucleotide sequence: TGTGCCAGCACCCCCGATGGGGGGCAGTCTGGCTATGGCTACACCTTC.

This clonotype was recorded at least ten times. V usage is TRBV6-1 and J usage is TRBJ2-3, with a possible D match to TRBD1 (5 bases). The CDR3 is made up of 18 amino acids. Germline CDR1 reads MNHNS; CDR2 reads SASEGT. Between the trimmed V and J ends, which lost 0 bases and 3 bases, there was a span of 19 bases. In DNA form, the CDR3 reads TGTGCCAGCAGTGAAGCTCGATATGGGGCAGGCGGAACAGATACGCAGTATTTT. This codes for CASSEARYGAGGTDTQYF.

Ten or more counts support this clonotype. The V gene is TRBV5-1, the J gene TRBJ2-3; D is unclear. This CDR3 contains 12 residues. The germline V and J ends were trimmed by 0 bases and 6 bases, with 5 bases remaining between them. The germline V gene has CDR1 SGHRS and CDR2 YFSETQ. The chain's CDR3 is CASSLDFDTQYF. CDR3 sequence (DNA): TGCGCCAGCAGCTTGGATTTCGATACGCAGTATTTT.

This clonotype was counted between two and nine times. The chain combines TRBV3-1 with TRBJ2-4, with 12 bases fitting TRBD2. Trimming took 4 bases from V and 7 from J; bases not matched to a gene: 5. Germline V gene data show CDR1 as LGHDT and CDR2 as YNNKEL (reference sequence). The length of the CDR3 is 15 residues. CDR3 coding DNA: TGTGCCAGCAGCCGAGGACTAGCGGGAAGCAACATTCAGTACTTC. This codes for CASSRGLAGSNIQYF.

The chain uses TRBV29-1 and TRBJ2-3, with TRBD2 matching 9 bases. The V gene end was trimmed by 7 bases and the J gene end by 0 bases; junction bases not matched to a gene: 8. The CDR3 has 15 amino acids. Germline V gives CDR1 SQVTM, CDR2 ANQGSEA. The CDR3 DNA is TGCAGCGCTAGACTAGCGGCTACTAGCACAGATACGCAGTATTTT. It codes for CSARLAATSTDTQYF.

This clonotype was observed a handful of times. V usage is TRBV15 and J usage is TRBJ2-7; D may be TRBD2 (5 bases). The CDR3 totals 15 residues. Trimming stripped 1 base from V and 0 bases from J, with 10 bases between. CDR1 and CDR2 (germline): LNHNV, YYDKDF (reference sequence). DNA for the CDR3: TGTGCCACCAGCAGAGCGCCGGGATTCTCCTACGAGCAGTACTTC. This gives the protein CATSRAPGFSYEQYF.

This clonotype has more than one count but fewer than ten. For the CDR3, the DNA is TGTGCCAGCAGCCCGTCACTAGCGGGGTCCAATGAGCAGTTCTTC. This codes for CASSPSLAGSNEQFF. The chain has TRBV5-4 and TRBJ2-1; 10 bases map to TRBD2. The length of the CDR3 is 15 residues. The V and J ends lost 4 bases and 6 bases, in that order; junction bases with no gene match: 7. Looked up from germline, CDR1 is SGHNT and CDR2 is YYREEE (reference sequence).

This clonotype was seen ten or more times. V gene TRBV27 combines with J gene TRBJ2-3, with D unclear. The germline V gene has CDR1 MNHEY and CDR2 SMNVEV (reference sequence). The CDR3 has 13 residues. V lost 5 bases to trimming and J lost 3 bases, with 9 bases between them. The DNA of the CDR3 is TGTGCCAGCAGTCCACGAGCGACAGATACGCAGTATTTT. Encoded protein: CASSPRATDTQYF.

This clonotype has at least ten counts. The chain has TRBV11-2 and TRBJ1-4; D is possibly TRBD1 (5 bases). The germline gives CDR1 SGHAT, CDR2 FQNNGV. The CDR3 totals 15 residues. V was clipped by 1 base and J by 8 bases, with 14 bases between them. CDR3 DNA: TGTGCCAGCAGCTTAGGACCCGGGACTCTGGAAAAACTGTTTTTT. This encodes CASSLGPGTLEKLFF.

This clonotype was counted ten times or more. CDR3 coding DNA: TGCAGTGCCGGCAGCGGTTTGCAGTACTTC. Its protein is CSAGSGLQYF. The chain links TRBV20-1 to TRBJ2-7; D possibly corresponds to TRBD2 (5 bases). The CDR3 loop spans 10 amino acids. Germline lookup yields CDR1 DFQATT and CDR2 SNEGSKA (reference sequence). The V gene lost 6 bases and the J gene lost 9 bases, with 12 bases spanning the gap.

This clonotype was detected a few times. Lacking the conserved final phenylalanine or tryptophan, this CDR3 likely reflects a read error. The V and J genes are TRBV29-1 and TRBJ2-7, with 8 bases lining up with TRBD1. V was pared by 3 bases and J by 0 bases, with 1 base of the junction left unmatched. CDR3 length equals 13 residues. Germline CDR1 SQVTM, CDR2 ANQGSEA. This chain's CDR3 is CSVEGQDSYEQYL. CDR3 DNA sequence: TGCAGCGTTGAGGGACAGGACTCCTACGAGCAGTACCTC.